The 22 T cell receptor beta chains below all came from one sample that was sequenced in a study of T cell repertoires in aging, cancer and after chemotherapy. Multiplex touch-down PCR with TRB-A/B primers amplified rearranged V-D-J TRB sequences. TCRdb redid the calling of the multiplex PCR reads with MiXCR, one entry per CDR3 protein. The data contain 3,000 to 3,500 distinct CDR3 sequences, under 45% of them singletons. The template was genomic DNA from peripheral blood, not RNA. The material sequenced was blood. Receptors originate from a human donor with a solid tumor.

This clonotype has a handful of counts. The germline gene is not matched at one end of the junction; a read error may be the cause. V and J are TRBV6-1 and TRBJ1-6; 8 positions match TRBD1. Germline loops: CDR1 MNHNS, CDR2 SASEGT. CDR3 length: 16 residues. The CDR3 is CASSEDRGLRNSPLHF. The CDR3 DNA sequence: TGTGCCAGCAGCGAAGACAGGGGCCTAAGGAATTCACCCCTCCACTTT.

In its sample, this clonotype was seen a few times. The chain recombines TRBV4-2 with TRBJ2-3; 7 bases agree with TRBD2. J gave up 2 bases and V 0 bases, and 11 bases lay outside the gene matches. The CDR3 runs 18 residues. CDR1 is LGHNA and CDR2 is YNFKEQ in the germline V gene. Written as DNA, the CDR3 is TGTGCCAGCAGCCAAGAGGGGTGGGAGCGGGAACCCACAGATACGCAGTATTTT. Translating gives CASSQEGWEREPTDTQYF.

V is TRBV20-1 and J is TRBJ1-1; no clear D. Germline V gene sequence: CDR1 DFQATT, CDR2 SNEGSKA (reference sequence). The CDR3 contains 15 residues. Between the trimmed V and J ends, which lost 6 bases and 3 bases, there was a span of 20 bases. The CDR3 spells CSAFHFGEAYTEAFF. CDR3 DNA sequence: TGCAGTGCCTTCCACTTTGGTGAGGCGTACACTGAAGCTTTCTTT.

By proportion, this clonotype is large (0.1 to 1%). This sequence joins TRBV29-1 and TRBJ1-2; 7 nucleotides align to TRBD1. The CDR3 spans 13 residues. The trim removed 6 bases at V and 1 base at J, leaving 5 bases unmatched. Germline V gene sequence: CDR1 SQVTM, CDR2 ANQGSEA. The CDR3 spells CSVMTGNNYGYTF. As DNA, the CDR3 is TGCAGCGTCATGACAGGGAATAACTATGGCTACACCTTC.

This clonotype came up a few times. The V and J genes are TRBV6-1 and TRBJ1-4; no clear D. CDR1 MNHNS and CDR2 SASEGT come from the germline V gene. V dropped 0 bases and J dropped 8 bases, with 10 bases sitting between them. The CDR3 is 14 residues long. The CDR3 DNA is TGTGCCAGCAGTGAAGCGAAGGGCAACGAAAAACTGTTTTTT. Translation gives CASSEAKGNEKLFF.

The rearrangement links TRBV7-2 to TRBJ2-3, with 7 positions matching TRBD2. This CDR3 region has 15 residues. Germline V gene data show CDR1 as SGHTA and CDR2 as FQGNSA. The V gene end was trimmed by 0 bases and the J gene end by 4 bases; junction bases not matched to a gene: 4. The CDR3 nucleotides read TGTGCCAGCAGCTTAGCGGGGGGAGGGGCAGATACGCAGTATTTT. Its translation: CASSLAGGGADTQYF.

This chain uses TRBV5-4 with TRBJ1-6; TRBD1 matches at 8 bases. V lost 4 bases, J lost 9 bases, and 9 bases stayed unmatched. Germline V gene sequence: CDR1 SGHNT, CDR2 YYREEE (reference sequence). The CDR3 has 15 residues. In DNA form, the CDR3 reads TGTGCCAGCAGCCAACGGGACAGGTTAAGTTCACCCCTCCACTTT. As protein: CASSQRDRLSSPLHF.

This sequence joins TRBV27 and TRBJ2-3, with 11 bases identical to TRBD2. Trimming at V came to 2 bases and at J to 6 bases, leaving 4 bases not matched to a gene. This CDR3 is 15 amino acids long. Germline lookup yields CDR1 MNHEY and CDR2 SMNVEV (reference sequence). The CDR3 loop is CASSLTSGSGDTQYF. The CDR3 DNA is TGTGCCAGCAGTTTAACTAGCGGGAGTGGGGATACGCAGTATTTT.

CDR3 in DNA: TGCAGTGCCAAAATCCCCAGGAGTGAGCAGTTCTTC. Protein: CSAKIPRSEQFF. The gene calls are TRBV20-1 and TRBJ2-1; D is uncertain. The CDR3 spans 12 residues. Germline values: CDR1 DFQATT, CDR2 SNEGSKA (reference sequence). V was pared by 6 bases and J by 9 bases, with 15 bases between.

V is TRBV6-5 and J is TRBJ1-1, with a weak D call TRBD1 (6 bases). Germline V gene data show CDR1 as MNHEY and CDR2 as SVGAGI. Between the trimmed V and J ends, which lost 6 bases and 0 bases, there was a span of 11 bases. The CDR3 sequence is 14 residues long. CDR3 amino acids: CASSATGMNTEAFF. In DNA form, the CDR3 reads TGTGCCAGCAGCGCTACAGGGATGAACACTGAAGCTTTCTTT.

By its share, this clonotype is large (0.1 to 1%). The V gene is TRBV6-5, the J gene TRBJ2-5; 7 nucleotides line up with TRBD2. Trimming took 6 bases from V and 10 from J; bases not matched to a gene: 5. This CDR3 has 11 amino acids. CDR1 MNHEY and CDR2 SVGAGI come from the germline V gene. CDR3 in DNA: TGTGCCAGCAGGGGAGGGCGAGACCAGTACTTC. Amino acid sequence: CASRGGRDQYF.

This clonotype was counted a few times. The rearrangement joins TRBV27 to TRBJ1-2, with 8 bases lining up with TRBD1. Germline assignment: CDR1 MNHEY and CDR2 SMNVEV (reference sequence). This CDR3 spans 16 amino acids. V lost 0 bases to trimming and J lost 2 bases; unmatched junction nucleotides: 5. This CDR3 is CASSLSQDRGNYGYTF. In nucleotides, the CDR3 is TGTGCCAGCAGTTTATCCCAAGACAGGGGAAACTATGGCTACACCTTC.

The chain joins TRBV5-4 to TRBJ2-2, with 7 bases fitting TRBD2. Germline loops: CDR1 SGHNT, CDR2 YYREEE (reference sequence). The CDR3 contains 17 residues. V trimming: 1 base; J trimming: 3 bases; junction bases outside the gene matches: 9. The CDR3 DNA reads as TGTGCCAGCAGCTTGCTACCGGGGGGAGTTGACACCGGGGAGCTGTTTTTT. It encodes CASSLLPGGVDTGELFF.

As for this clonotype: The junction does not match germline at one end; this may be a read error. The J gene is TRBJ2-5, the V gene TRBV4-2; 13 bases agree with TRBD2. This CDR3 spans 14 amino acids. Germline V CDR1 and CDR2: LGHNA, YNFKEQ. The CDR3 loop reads CASSQRTSGSSQYF. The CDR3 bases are TGCGCCAGCAGTCAGCGGACTAGCGGGAGCTCCCAGTACTTC.

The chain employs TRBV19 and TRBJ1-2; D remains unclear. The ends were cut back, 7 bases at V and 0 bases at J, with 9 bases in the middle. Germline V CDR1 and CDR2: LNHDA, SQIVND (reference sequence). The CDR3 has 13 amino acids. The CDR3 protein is CASNGVTNYGYTF. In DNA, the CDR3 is TGTGCCAGTAATGGAGTGACTAACTATGGCTACACCTTC.

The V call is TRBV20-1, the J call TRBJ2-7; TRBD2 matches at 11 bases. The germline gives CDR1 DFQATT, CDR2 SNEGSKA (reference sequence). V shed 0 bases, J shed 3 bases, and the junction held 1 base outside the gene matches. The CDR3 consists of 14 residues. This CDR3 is CSARETSGVYEQYF. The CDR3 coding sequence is TGCAGTGCTAGAGAGACTAGCGGGGTCTACGAGCAGTACTTC.

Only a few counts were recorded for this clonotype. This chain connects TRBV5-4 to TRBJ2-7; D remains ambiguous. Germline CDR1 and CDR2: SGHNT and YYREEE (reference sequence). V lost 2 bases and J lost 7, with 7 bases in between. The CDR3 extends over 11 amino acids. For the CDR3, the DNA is TGTGCCAGCAGCTTAACCGGGGAGCAGTACTTC. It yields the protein CASSLTGEQYF.

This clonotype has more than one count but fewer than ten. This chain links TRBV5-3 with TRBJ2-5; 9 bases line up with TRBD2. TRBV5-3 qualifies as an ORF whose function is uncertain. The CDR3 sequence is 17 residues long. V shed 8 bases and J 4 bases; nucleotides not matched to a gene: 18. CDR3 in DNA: TGTGCCAGCAGCCGACCCGGACTAGCGCGTTATGGAGAGACCCAGTACTTC. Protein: CASSRPGLARYGETQYF.

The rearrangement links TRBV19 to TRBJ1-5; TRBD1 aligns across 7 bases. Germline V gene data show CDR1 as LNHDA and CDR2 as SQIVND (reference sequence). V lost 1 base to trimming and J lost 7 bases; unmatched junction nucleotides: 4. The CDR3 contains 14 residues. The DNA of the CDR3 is TGTGCCAGTAGTATAGGGGACAGTTCACAGCCCCAGCATTTT. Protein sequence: CASSIGDSSQPQHF.

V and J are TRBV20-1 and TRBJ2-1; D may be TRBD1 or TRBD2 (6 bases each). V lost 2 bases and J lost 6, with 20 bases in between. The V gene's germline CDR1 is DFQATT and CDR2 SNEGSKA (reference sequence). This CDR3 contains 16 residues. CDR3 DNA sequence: TGCAGTGCTAGACCCCTGACGGGGGCGGCCGGCAATGAGCAGTTCTTC. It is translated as CSARPLTGAAGNEQFF.

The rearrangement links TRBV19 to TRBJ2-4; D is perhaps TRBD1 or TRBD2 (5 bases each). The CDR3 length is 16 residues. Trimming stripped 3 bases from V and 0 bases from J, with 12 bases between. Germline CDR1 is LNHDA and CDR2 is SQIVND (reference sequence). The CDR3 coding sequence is TGTGCCAGTAGTATTGGGGGACCGCGAGCCAAAAACATTCAGTACTTC. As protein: CASSIGGPRAKNIQYF.

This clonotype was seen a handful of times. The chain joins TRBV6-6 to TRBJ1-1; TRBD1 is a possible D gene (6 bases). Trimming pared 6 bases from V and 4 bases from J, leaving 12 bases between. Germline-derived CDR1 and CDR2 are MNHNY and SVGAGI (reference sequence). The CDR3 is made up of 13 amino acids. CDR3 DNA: TGTGCCAGCAGCCACGGGGACATCACTGAAGCTTTCTTT. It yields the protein CASSHGDITEAFF.